The clone carrying this T cell receptor beta chain has at least ten counts. CDR3 length equals 12 residues. The germline CDR1 and CDR2 sequences are SNHLY and FYNNEI. V dropped 4 bases and J dropped 6 bases, with 9 bases sitting between them. The data stem from a study of Graves' ophthalmopathy and Graves' hyperthyroidism. RNA transcripts were the template, and TCR beta CDR3 regions were amplified from them. Second-round multiplex PCR came after a first-round RT-PCR that employed HTBI primers. TCRdb fed the multiplex PCR reads into MiXCR, producing one record per CDR3 protein. The sample yields 650,000 to 900,000 distinct CDR3 sequences, 40% seen once.

Sequencing used peripheral blood. The clonotype was recovered from an adult man with Graves' ophthalmopathy. This chain connects TRBV2 to TRBJ1-2; no clear D gene. CDR3 coding DNA: TGTGCCAGCAGTGTACATAGCGATGGCTACACCTTC. This gives the protein CASSVHSDGYTF.